This TCR beta chain came from a study of T cell responses to AZD1222 COVID-19 vaccine. Only in-frame clones appear in the TCRdb table, and some are missing; sequencing was by immunoSEQ multiplex PCR. The sample consists of 180,000 or so clones, about 94% of them appearing once. The CDR3 length is 14 residues. Germline loops: CDR1 SGHRS, CDR2 YFSETQ. V gave up 4 bases and J gave up 0 bases; unmatched junction bases: 1. The source was peripheral blood, collected 28 days after the second AZD1222 dose. This sequence originates from an adult who received the AZD1222 COVID-19 vaccine. The chain employs TRBV5-1 and TRBJ1-3, with TRBD1 matching over 7 bases. For the CDR3, the DNA is TGCGCCAGCAGCCAGGGGGTCTCTGGAAACACCATATATTTT. Translating it yields CASSQGVSGNTIYF.